The rows below give T cell receptor beta chains drawn from one sample of a study of shared clonotypes between healthy human individuals. Measured with immunoSEQ multiplex PCR; TCRdb has only the in-frame clones, and not every one. The table shows 1 million to 1.3 million clones, with around 82% occurring only once. Material: memory CD4+ T cells from PBMCs. The origin of the receptors is a man between 18 and 29 years old in good health. Some clones in this sample may be carry-over from other donors' samples. The conserved cysteine and the conserved F or W are not part of the CDR3 here. Fields, in order: J gene, V gene, CDR3 protein.

J gene: TRBJ1-4; V gene: TRBV6-6; CDR3 protein: ASSGQIEKLF
J gene: TRBJ2-2; V gene: TRBV29-1; CDR3 protein: SVRRTGDTGELF
J gene: TRBJ2-1; V gene: TRBV27; CDR3 protein: ASSPPIGSNSYNEQF
J gene: TRBJ2-1; V gene: TRBV7-8; CDR3 protein: ASSQLTSSGEQF
J gene: TRBJ1-2; V gene: TRBV28; CDR3 protein: ASSPPPGYT
J gene: TRBJ2-7; V gene: TRBV28; CDR3 protein: ASSWGQPIYEQY
J gene: TRBJ1-2; V gene: TRBV28; CDR3 protein: ASSPQANAYGYT
J gene: TRBJ2-1; V gene: TRBV5-6; CDR3 protein: ASSLVVSEQF
J gene: TRBJ2-1; V gene: TRBV7-2; CDR3 protein: ASSLGLFPTNEQF
J gene: TRBJ2-2; V gene: TRBV7-7; CDR3 protein: ASSPGQPNTGELF
J gene: TRBJ2-7; V gene: TRBV11-3; CDR3 protein: ASSFESGSTYEQY
J gene: TRBJ2-7; V gene: TRBV7-6; CDR3 protein: ASSPTRGQAYEQY
J gene: TRBJ2-7; V gene: TRBV4-1; CDR3 protein: ASSQGLSRQSYEQY
J gene: TRBJ2-5; V gene: TRBV7-8; CDR3 protein: ASSFGGREETQY
J gene: TRBJ2-4; V gene: TRBV7-9; CDR3 protein: ASSLGDNIQY
J gene: TRBJ1-5; V gene: TRBV30; CDR3 protein: AWSRGFNQPQH
J gene: TRBJ1-2; V gene: TRBV30; CDR3 protein: AWSNLLARANYGYT
J gene: TRBJ1-4; V gene: TRBV5-1; CDR3 protein: ASRDSGFASNEKLF
J gene: TRBJ2-5; V gene: TRBV19; CDR3 protein: ASSTPGIGRETQY
J gene: TRBJ1-4; V gene: TRBV25-1; CDR3 protein: ASRPSTGAGEKLF
J gene: TRBJ2-5; V gene: TRBV25-1; CDR3 protein: ASSELDRAQETQY
J gene: TRBJ2-5; V gene: TRBV28; CDR3 protein: ASRPNTWTQY
J gene: TRBJ2-2; V gene: TRBV7-9; CDR3 protein: ASSRGDRPTGELF
J gene: TRBJ1-1; V gene: TRBV7-6; CDR3 protein: ASSPPGRGQGAGLGTEAF
J gene: TRBJ1-2; V gene: TRBV5-1; CDR3 protein: ASSPDSPDYGYT
J gene: TRBJ2-3; V gene: TRBV28; CDR3 protein: ASSSSTSTDTQY
J gene: TRBJ2-7; V gene: TRBV11-2; CDR3 protein: ASSLMGQGDEQY
J gene: TRBJ2-6; V gene: TRBV15; CDR3 protein: ATSREGGPFFSGANVLT
J gene: TRBJ1-1; V gene: TRBV18; CDR3 protein: ASSQTDGVEAF
J gene: TRBJ1-5; V gene: TRBV20-1; CDR3 protein: SARGGNPQH
J gene: TRBJ2-7; V gene: TRBV28; CDR3 protein: ASSSSGPRPYEQY
J gene: TRBJ1-5; V gene: TRBV28; CDR3 protein: ASRLDSNQPQH
J gene: TRBJ2-1; V gene: TRBV28; CDR3 protein: ASRTTSGRTYEQF
J gene: TRBJ2-7; V gene: TRBV21-1; CDR3 protein: ARNRAFSYEQY
J gene: TRBJ2-2; V gene: TRBV2; CDR3 protein: ASKQGAIDGELF
J gene: TRBJ2-3; V gene: TRBV13; CDR3 protein: ASSLGGSSTDTQY
J gene: TRBJ2-3; V gene: TRBV4-3; CDR3 protein: ASSQSPGLTDTQY
J gene: TRBJ1-5; V gene: TRBV10-3; CDR3 protein: AISAAGDQPQH
J gene: TRBJ1-1; V gene: TRBV4-3; CDR3 protein: ASSLLGGDTEAF
J gene: TRBJ2-7; V gene: TRBV6-6; CDR3 protein: ASSPGTVYEQY
J gene: TRBJ2-7; V gene: TRBV19; CDR3 protein: ASSLKAAYEQY
J gene: TRBJ2-4; V gene: TRBV30; CDR3 protein: AWNLGAVGNIQY
J gene: TRBJ2-1; V gene: TRBV29-1; CDR3 protein: SVLAEPYNEQF